These 19 T cell receptor beta chains share one sample of origin, sequenced in a study of cytomegalovirus exposure and HLA in healthy donors. The PCR contained 60 Vbeta and 13 Jbeta primers. Profiled with immunoSEQ multiplex PCR; TCRdb holds only in-frame clones, not every one. The data contain some 100,000 clones, around 75% of them singletons. The sample was PBMCs. The receptors were sampled from a man aged 50 to 59 in good health and CMV-seronegative.

The gene calls are TRBV7-2 and TRBJ2-2; maybe TRBD1 (6 bases). V lost 8 bases to trimming and J lost 0 bases, with 13 bases between them. The CDR3 has 15 amino acids. The germline gives CDR1 SGHTA, CDR2 FQGNSA. This CDR3 reads CASGRTVTNTGELFF. The CDR3 DNA follows: TGTGCCAGCGGTAGGACAGTTACGAACACCGGGGAGCTGTTTTTT.

V usage is TRBV7-2 and J usage is TRBJ2-7; weak D call: TRBD2 (5 bases). The V gene's germline CDR1 is SGHTA and CDR2 FQGNSA. This CDR3 comprises 13 residues. The germline V and J ends were trimmed by 4 bases and 6 bases, with 13 bases remaining between them. CDR3 protein: CASSSTGETEQYF. In nucleotides, the CDR3 is TGTGCCAGCAGCTCCACCGGGGAGACCGAGCAGTACTTC.

V gene TRBV7-9 combines with J gene TRBJ1-6, with 8 bases that match TRBD1. V shed 2 bases and J 8 bases; nucleotides not matched to a gene: 2. Germline V gives CDR1 SEHNR, CDR2 FQNEAQ (reference sequence). This CDR3 spans 14 amino acids. CDR3 nucleotide sequence: TGTGCCAGCAGCTTACAGGGGGCGGATTCACCCCTCCACTTT. This codes for CASSLQGADSPLHF.

The chain links TRBV4-2 to TRBJ2-7, with D perhaps matching TRBD1 (6 bases). V lost 0 bases and J 2 bases, leaving 11 bases between the germline ends. The germline V gene encodes CDR1 LGHNA and CDR2 YNFKEQ. The CDR3 consists of 15 residues. The CDR3 bases are TGTGCCAGCAGCCAAGAACGGACAGTCACCTACGAGCAGTACTTC. This sequence encodes CASSQERTVTYEQYF.

This rearrangement joins TRBV18 to TRBJ1-1, with D possibly being TRBD1 (5 bases). The CDR3 has 14 amino acids. CDR1 and CDR2 (germline): KGHSH, LQKENI. The V and J ends lost 1 base and 5 bases respectively, with 11 bases between them. CDR3 DNA sequence: TGTGCCAGCTCACCACGGACACTTCGGACTGAAGCTTTCTTT. Translation: CASSPRTLRTEAFF. Full variable domain (outside the CDR3, taken from reference TRBV18 and TRBJ1-1): NAGVMQNPRHLVRRRGQEARLRCSPMKGHSHVYWYRQLPEEGLKFMVYLQKENIIDESGMPKERFSAEFPKEGPSILRIQQVVRGDSAAYFCASSPRTLRTEAFFGQGTRLTVV.

The genes are TRBV7-8 and TRBJ1-5; D not resolved. The germline gives CDR1 SGHVS, CDR2 FQNEAQ. Trimming pared 6 bases from V and 3 bases from J, leaving 15 bases between. CDR3 length: 15 residues. This CDR3 is CASSQKAGINQPQHF. For the CDR3, the DNA is TGTGCCAGCAGTCAAAAGGCAGGAATCAATCAGCCCCAGCATTTT.

This chain uses TRBV11-2 with TRBJ2-5, with 9 nucleotides matching TRBD2. CDR3 length equals 17 residues. The trim removed 1 base at V and 4 bases at J, leaving 10 bases unmatched. Germline lookup yields CDR1 SGHAT and CDR2 FQNNGV. CDR3 region: CASSLVGGGGAPETQYF. DNA for the CDR3: TGTGCCAGCAGCTTAGTTGGTGGCGGGGGGGCCCCAGAGACCCAGTACTTC.

A word on this clone: The junction shows a germline mismatch at one end, possibly a read error. This sequence joins TRBV7-9 and TRBJ1-4; D remains ambiguous. Germline CDR1 is SEHNR and CDR2 is FQNEAQ (reference sequence). This CDR3 has 14 residues. CDR3 DNA sequence: TGTTCCAGCAGCTTAACGGACGGGGATGAAAAACTGTTTTTT. Encoded protein: CSSSLTDGDEKLFF.

This clone showed up just once. The chain has TRBV27 and TRBJ2-5; TRBD2 matches at 7 bases. The J call may be faulty, since TRBJ2-7 better matches the DNA end. The CDR3 runs to 15 residues. Germline assignment: CDR1 MNHEY and CDR2 SMNVEV (reference sequence). The CDR3 bases are TGTGCCAGCAGCCGGCAGGGCGGGAGCTCCTACGAGCAGTACTTC. Encoded protein: CASSRQGGSSYEQYF.

This chain joins TRBV19 and TRBJ2-1; TRBD2 matches 11 bases. The junction had 6 bases not matched to a gene; V was cut back by 5 bases and J by 0 bases. Germline CDR1 LNHDA, CDR2 SQIVND (reference sequence). This CDR3 is built from 17 residues. The CDR3 here is CASSSGTSGSSYNEQFF. Written as DNA, the CDR3 is TGTGCCAGTAGTTCTGGGACTAGCGGCAGCTCCTACAATGAGCAGTTCTTC. The whole variable domain, remainder taken from reference TRBV19 and TRBJ2-1, is DGGITQSPKYLFRKEGQNVTLSCEQNLNHDAMYWYRQDPGQGLRLIYYSQIVNDFQKGDIAEGYSVSREKKESFPLTVTSAQKNPTAFYLCASSSGTSGSSYNEQFFGPGTRLTVL.

The V gene is TRBV5-1, the J gene TRBJ1-1; the match to TRBD1 covers 9 bases. CDR3 size: 13 residues. CDR1 SGHRS and CDR2 YFSETQ come from the germline V gene. V was pared by 0 bases and J by 11 bases, with 5 bases of the junction left unmatched. The CDR3 coding sequence is TGCGCCAGCAGCTTGGGACAGGGGGTTGGTGCTTTCTTT. This gives the protein CASSLGQGVGAFF.

V is TRBV28 and J is TRBJ2-1; TRBD1 is a possible D gene (6 bases). Between the trimmed V and J ends, which lost 10 bases and 0 bases, there was a span of 13 bases. The CDR3 contains 14 residues. Germline V gives CDR1 MDHEN, CDR2 SYDVKM. DNA for the CDR3: TGTGCCACCCAAGGGGGAGTCTCCTACAATGAGCAGTTCTTC. Protein sequence: CATQGGVSYNEQFF. Variable domain in full (rest from reference TRBV28 and TRBJ2-1): DVKVTQSSRYLVKRTGEKVFLECVQDMDHENMFWYRQDPGLGLRLIYFSYDVKMKEKGDIPEGYSVSREKKERFSLILESASTNQTSMYLCATQGGVSYNEQFFGPGTRLTVL.

In its sample, this clone was seen a few times. This chain links TRBV28 with TRBJ1-1; D ambiguous. The V end was cut by 7 bases, the J end by 4 bases, with 7 bases between. Germline CDR1 MDHEN, CDR2 SYDVKM. CDR3 size: 11 residues. CDR3 bases: TGTGCCAGCAAGGGAGGCACTGAAGCTTTCTTT. It codes for CASKGGTEAFF.

This sequence joins TRBV7-3 and TRBJ2-5; 7 bases match TRBD1. Trimming at V came to 1 base and at J to 2 bases, leaving 4 bases not matched to a gene. Germline V CDR1 and CDR2: SGHTA, FQGTGA. The CDR3 consists of 15 residues. The CDR3 nucleotides read TGTGCCAGCAGCTTAATCAGGGGGAGACAAGAGACCCAGTACTTC. It specifies CASSLIRGRQETQYF.

V and J are TRBV6-7 and TRBJ1-5; the D gene is possibly TRBD1 (5 bases). TRBV6-7 has ORF status, its function being uncertain. The V end was cut by 2 bases, the J end by 7 bases, with 12 bases between. The CDR3 spans 14 residues. The CDR3 is CASSYLWGGQPQHF. The CDR3 region has the DNA TGTGCCAGCAGTTACCTCTGGGGGGGACAGCCCCAGCATTTT.

Only one count was recorded for this clone. This sequence joins TRBV7-2 and TRBJ2-5; TRBD1 matches 7 bases. CDR3 length: 14 amino acids. CDR1 SGHTA and CDR2 FQGNSA come from the germline V gene. After removal of 5 bases from V and 3 bases from J, the junction contained 6 bases not matched to a gene. CDR3 loop: CASSPRQGKETQYF. CDR3 bases: TGTGCCAGCAGCCCCCGACAGGGTAAAGAGACCCAGTACTTC. Complete variable domain (other parts from reference TRBV7-2 and TRBJ2-5): GAGVSQSPSNKVTEKGKDVELRCDPISGHTALYWYRQSLGQGLEFLIYFQGNSAPDKSGLPSDRFSAERTGGSVSTLTIQRTQQEDSAVYLCASSPRQGKETQYFGPGTRLLVL.

This clone was seen only a few times. V is TRBV6-1 and J is TRBJ1-1; D unresolved. Germline loops: CDR1 MNHNS, CDR2 SASEGT. V lost 6 bases and J 1 base, leaving 12 bases between the germline ends. The CDR3 covers 14 residues. The CDR3 loop reads CASRPREGNTEAFF. CDR3 nucleotide sequence: TGTGCCAGCAGACCGAGGGAGGGGAACACTGAAGCTTTCTTT.

This sequence joins TRBV5-1 and TRBJ2-2, with TRBD1 matching over 10 bases. The trim removed 5 bases at V and 5 bases at J, leaving 3 bases unmatched. The CDR3 extends over 14 amino acids. From germline, CDR1 is SGHRS and CDR2 YFSETQ. This chain's CDR3 is CASRGTGDTGELFF. DNA of the CDR3: TGCGCCAGCAGGGGGACAGGGGATACCGGGGAGCTGTTTTTT.

This clone was counted only a few times. The rearrangement links TRBV19 to TRBJ1-1; possible D gene TRBD1, 6 bases. Germline V lookup: CDR1 LNHDA, CDR2 SQIVND (reference sequence). The CDR3 spans 13 residues. The ends were cut back, 10 bases at V and 0 bases at J, with 12 bases in the middle. CDR3 DNA sequence: TGTGCCACACGGGACACCATGAACACTGAAGCTTTCTTT. Its protein product is CATRDTMNTEAFF.